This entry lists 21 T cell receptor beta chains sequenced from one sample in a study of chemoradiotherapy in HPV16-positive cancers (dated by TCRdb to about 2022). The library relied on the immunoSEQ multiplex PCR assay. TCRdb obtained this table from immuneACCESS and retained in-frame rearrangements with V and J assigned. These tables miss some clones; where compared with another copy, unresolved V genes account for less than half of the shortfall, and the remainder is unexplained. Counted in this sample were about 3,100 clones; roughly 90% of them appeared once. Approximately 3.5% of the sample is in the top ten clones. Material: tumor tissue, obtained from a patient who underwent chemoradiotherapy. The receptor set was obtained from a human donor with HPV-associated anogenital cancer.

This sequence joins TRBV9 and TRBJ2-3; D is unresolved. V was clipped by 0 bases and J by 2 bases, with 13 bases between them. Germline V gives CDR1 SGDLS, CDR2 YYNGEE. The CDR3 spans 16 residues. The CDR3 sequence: CASSVGGGRFTDTQYF. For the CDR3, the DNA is TGTGCCAGCAGCGTAGGAGGCGGACGCTTCACAGATACGCAGTATTTT.

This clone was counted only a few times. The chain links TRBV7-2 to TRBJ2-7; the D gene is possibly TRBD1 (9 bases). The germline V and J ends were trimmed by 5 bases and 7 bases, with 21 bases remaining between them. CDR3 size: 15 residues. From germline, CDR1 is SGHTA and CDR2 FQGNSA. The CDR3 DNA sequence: TGTGCCAGCAGCGACAGGGGGTCCCGCGGGGGGGAGCAGTACTTC. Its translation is CASSDRGSRGGEQYF. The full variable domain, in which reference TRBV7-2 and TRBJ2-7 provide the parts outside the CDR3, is GAGVSQSPSNKVTEKGKDVELRCDPISGHTALYWYRQSLGQGLEFLIYFQGNSAPDKSGLPSDRFSAERTGGSVSTLTIQRTQQEDSAVYLCASSDRGSRGGEQYFGPGTRLTVT.

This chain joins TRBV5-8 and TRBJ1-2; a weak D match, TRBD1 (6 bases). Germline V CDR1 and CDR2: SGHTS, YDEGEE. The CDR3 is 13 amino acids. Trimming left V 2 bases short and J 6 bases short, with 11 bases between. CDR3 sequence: CASSLGGTDGYTF. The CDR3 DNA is TGTGCCAGCAGCTTAGGGGGAACGGATGGCTACACCTTC.

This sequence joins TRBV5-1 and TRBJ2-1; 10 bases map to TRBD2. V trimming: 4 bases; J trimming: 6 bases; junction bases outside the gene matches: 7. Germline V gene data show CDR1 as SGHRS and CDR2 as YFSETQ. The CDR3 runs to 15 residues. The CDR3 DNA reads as TGCGCCAGCAGCCAGACAGCGGGAGGGGTCAATGAGCAGTTCTTC. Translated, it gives CASSQTAGGVNEQFF.

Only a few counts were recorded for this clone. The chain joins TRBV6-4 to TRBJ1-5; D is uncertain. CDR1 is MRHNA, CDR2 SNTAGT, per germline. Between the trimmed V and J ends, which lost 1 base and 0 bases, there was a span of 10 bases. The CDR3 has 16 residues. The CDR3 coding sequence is TGTGCCAGCAGTGACTGGCAGGTGAATAGCAATCAGCCCCAGCATTTT. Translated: CASSDWQVNSNQPQHF.

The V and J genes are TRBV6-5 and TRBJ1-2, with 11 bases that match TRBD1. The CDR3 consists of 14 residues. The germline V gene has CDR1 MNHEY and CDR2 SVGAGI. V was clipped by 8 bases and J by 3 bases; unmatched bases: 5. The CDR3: CASGGTGGDYGYTF. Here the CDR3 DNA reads TGTGCCAGCGGGGGGACAGGGGGAGACTATGGCTACACCTTC.

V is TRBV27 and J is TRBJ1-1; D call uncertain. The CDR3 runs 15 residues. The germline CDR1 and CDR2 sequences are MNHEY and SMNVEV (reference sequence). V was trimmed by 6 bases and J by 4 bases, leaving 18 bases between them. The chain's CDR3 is CASSLSVGGITEAFF. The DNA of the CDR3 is TGTGCCAGCAGCCTAAGCGTTGGAGGGATCACTGAAGCTTTCTTT.

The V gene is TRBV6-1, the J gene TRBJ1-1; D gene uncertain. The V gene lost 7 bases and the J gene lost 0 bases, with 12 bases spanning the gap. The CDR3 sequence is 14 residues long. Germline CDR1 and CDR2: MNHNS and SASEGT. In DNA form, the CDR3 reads TGTGCCAGCACCACGGGCCTCATGAACACTGAAGCTTTCTTT. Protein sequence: CASTTGLMNTEAFF.

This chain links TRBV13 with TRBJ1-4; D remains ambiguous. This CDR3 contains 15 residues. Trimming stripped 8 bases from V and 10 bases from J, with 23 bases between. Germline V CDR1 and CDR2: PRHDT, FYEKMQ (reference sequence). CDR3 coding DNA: TGTGCCAGCGGCGTCGGGCGGGTTGGAGGTGGAAAACTGTTTTTT. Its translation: CASGVGRVGGGKLFF.

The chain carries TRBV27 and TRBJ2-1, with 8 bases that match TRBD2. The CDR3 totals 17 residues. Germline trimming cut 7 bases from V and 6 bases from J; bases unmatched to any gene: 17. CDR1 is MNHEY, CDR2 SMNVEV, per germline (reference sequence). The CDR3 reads CASTDRDLRGGSNEQFF. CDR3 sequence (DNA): TGTGCCAGCACTGACCGGGACCTCCGGGGGGGGTCCAATGAGCAGTTCTTC.

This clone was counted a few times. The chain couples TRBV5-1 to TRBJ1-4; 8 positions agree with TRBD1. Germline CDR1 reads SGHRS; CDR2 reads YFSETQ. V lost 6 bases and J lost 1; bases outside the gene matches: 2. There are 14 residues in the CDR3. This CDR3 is CASTGGLTNEKLFF. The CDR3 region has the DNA TGCGCCAGCACAGGGGGCTTAACTAATGAAAAACTGTTTTTT.

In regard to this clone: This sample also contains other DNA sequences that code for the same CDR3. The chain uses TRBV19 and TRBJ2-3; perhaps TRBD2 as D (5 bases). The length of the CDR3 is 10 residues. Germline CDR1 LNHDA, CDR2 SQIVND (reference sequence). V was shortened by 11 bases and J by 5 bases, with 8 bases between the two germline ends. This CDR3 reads CASEGDTQYF. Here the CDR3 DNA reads TGTGCCTCAGAGGGAGATACGCAGTATTTT.

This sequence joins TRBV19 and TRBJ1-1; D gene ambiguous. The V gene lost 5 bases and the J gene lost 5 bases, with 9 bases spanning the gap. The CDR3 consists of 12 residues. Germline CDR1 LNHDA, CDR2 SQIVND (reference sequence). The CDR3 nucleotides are TGTGCCAGTAGTTCCGGACGGACTGAAGCTTTCTTT. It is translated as CASSSGRTEAFF. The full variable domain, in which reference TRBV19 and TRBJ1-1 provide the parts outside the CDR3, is DGGITQSPKYLFRKEGQNVTLSCEQNLNHDAMYWYRQDPGQGLRLIYYSQIVNDFQKGDIAEGYSVSREKKESFPLTVTSAQKNPTAFYLCASSSGRTEAFFGQGTRLTVV.

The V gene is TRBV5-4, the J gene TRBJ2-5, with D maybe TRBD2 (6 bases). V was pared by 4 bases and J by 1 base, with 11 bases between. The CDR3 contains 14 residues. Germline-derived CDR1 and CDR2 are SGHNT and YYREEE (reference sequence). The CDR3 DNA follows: TGTGCCAGCAGCCAAGGGGACTTCCAAGAGACCCAGTACTTC. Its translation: CASSQGDFQETQYF.

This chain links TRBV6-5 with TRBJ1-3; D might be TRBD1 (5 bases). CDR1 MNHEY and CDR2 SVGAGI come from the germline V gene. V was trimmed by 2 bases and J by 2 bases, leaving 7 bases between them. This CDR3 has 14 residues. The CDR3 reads CASSYGGTGNTIYF. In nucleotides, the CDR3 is TGTGCCAGCAGTTACGGGGGGACTGGAAACACCATATATTTT.

DNA of the CDR3: TGCGCCAGCAGTCCCGGGATGTTTTCCTACGAGCAGTACTTC. It codes for CASSPGMFSYEQYF. This chain connects TRBV23-1 to TRBJ2-7, with D tentatively TRBD2 (5 bases). TRBV23-1 is treated as an ORF (open reading frame) with a function not yet certain. This CDR3 contains 14 residues. Deletions cut 4 bases from V and 1 base from J, with 11 bases between.

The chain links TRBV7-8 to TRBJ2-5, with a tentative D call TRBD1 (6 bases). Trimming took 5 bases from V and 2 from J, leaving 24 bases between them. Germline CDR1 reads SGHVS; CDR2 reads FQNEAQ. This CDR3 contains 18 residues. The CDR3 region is CASSRIMLIRDTQETQYF. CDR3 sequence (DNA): TGTGCCAGCAGCCGAATTATGCTAATACGGGACACACAAGAGACCCAGTACTTC.

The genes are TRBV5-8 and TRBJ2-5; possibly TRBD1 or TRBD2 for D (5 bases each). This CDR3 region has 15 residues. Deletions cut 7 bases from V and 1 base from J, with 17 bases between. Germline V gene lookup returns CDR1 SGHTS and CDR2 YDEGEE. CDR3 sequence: CASSQNRGSQETQYF. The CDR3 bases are TGTGCCAGCTCCCAGAATCGGGGCAGCCAAGAGACCCAGTACTTC.

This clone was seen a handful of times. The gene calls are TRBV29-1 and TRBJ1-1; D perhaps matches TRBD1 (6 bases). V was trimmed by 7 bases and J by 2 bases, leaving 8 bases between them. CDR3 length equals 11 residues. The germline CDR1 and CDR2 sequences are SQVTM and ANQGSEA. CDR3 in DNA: TGCAGCGGGACAGAAAACACTGAAGCTTTCTTT. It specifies CSGTENTEAFF.

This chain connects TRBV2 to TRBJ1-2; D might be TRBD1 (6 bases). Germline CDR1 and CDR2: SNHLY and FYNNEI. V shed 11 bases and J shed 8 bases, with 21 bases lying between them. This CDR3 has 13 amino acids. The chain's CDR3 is CAAQGQDPWGYTF. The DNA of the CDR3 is TGTGCCGCCCAGGGGCAGGACCCTTGGGGCTACACCTTC.

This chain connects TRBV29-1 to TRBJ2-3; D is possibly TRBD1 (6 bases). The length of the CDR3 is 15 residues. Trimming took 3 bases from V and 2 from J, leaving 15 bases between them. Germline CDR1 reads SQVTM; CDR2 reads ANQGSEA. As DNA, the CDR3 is TGCAGCGTTGAGGCAGGGGCCACCCTCACAGATACGCAGTATTTT. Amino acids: CSVEAGATLTDTQYF.